What follows describes a single T cell receptor (beta chain). What it binds is not known. The CDR3 is made up of 13 amino acids. Germline lookup yields CDR1 SGHTA and CDR2 FQGTGA. Trimming stripped 10 bases from V and 1 base from J, with 13 bases between. Primers included in the PCR were 60 Vbeta and 13 Jbeta primers. The assay was immunoSEQ multiplex PCR, and TCRdb's table has in-frame clones only and misses some. The table includes about 170,000 clones, about 65% detected once. This sample was taken from a study of cytomegalovirus exposure and HLA in healthy donors. Study-wide points: The study found most TCR sequences rare, yet found some public TCRs in many donors.

Specimen: PBMCs. The origin of this receptor is a girl aged 5 to 17 in good health and CMV-seronegative. This chain connects TRBV7-3 to TRBJ1-1; D possibly corresponds to TRBD1 (6 bases). The CDR3 protein is CATFRGRNTEAFF. The CDR3 DNA follows: TGTGCCACCTTCAGGGGTAGGAACACTGAAGCTTTCTTT.